These T cell receptor beta chains were read from a single sample in a study of spatial heterogeneity in lung cancer. MiXCR, run by TCRdb on the 5' RACE reads, gives a single entry per CDR3 protein. Of about 52,000 distinct CDR3 sequences listed, roughly 7.4% were seen once; the top ten hold 35%. The source material was PBMCs, sampled at follow-up. The source of these receptors is a female donor with early-stage non-small cell lung cancer. Each CDR3 is given with its conserved first and last residue. The D gene is left open where the match is weak. Some rows have no size entry. The others give once, few or many, or a class for an expanded clone.

>TRBV4-2|many|TRBJ2-7|TRBD1
TGTGCCAGCAGCCCGAGACCCGGGACAGTCTACGAGCAGTACTTC
CASSPRPGTVYEQYF
>TRBV14|many|TRBJ2-3|TRBD1
TGTGCCAGCAGCCGGGGGACAGCTAGCACAGATACGCAGTATTTT
CASSRGTASTDTQYF
>TRBV3-1|many|TRBJ2-1|TRBD1
TGTGCCAGCAGCCAGGATTACAGGGGCAATGAGCAGTTCTTC
CASSQDYRGNEQFF
>TRBV5-1|many|TRBJ2-2|TRBD1
TGCGCCAGCAGCCAGGACAGGGCGAACACCGGGGAGCTGTTTTTT
CASSQDRANTGELFF
>TRBV7-2|many|TRBJ1-2|-
TGTGCCAGCAGCTTAGACAGGGTCAAATATGGCTACACCTTC
CASSLDRVKYGYTF
>TRBV12-3/TRBV12-4|-|TRBJ2-7|-
TGTGCCAGCAGTGGGCAGGGAACAGGGTCCTACGAGCAGTACTTC
CASSGQGTGSYEQYF
>TRBV6-5|many|TRBJ1-1|-
TGTGCCAGCAGTTATACCCTTCGGGACCCTGAAGCTTTCTTT
CASSYTLRDPEAFF
>TRBV5-1|many|TRBJ2-5|-
TGCGCCAGCAGAACCGGACATCTACCGCAAGAGACCCAGTACTTC
CASRTGHLPQETQYF
>TRBV5-1|-|TRBJ2-4|-
TGCGCCAGCAGCTGGGGACAATCCCGAGACATTCAGTACTTC
CASSWGQSRDIQYF
>TRBV7-2|many|TRBJ2-7|-
TGTGCCAGCACCTTTGTTGGAACCGGCTATTACGAGCAGTACTTC
CASTFVGTGYYEQYF
>TRBV5-4|many|TRBJ1-5|-
TGTGCCAGCAGCAAGGGGGGACCGGGGCAGCCCCAGCATTTT
CASSKGGPGQPQHF
>TRBV5-1|many|TRBJ1-1|-
TGCGCCAGCAGCTTGACAGGAATGAACACTGAAGCTTTCTTT
CASSLTGMNTEAFF
>TRBV7-8|-|TRBJ2-7|-
TGTGCCAGCAGCTTCTGGGGGGCCACCTACGAGCAGTACTTC
CASSFWGATYEQYF
>TRBV9|-|TRBJ2-1|TRBD2
TGTGCCAGCAGCCCCCGCCCCACTAGCGGGGGGGTACACGAGCAGTTCTTC
CASSPRPTSGGVHEQFF
>TRBV9|-|TRBJ2-7|TRBD1
TGTGCCAGCAGCGTAGCGCTACAGGGGAGCGAGCAGTACTTC
CASSVALQGSEQYF
>TRBV4-3|-|TRBJ1-1|-
TGCGCCAGCAGCCAAGTTAGCACAGGGCGGACTGAAGCTTTCTTT
CASSQVSTGRTEAFF
>TRBV7-9|few|TRBJ2-7|-
TGTGCCAGCAGCTTCGAAGTGTCTAGGGGCTACGAGCAGTACTTC
CASSFEVSRGYEQYF
>TRBV6-2/TRBV6-3|many|TRBJ1-1|-
TGTGCCAGCAGTATGAATTACAGAGAAAAAAACACTGAAGCTTTCTTT
CASSMNYREKNTEAFF
>TRBV7-2|-|TRBJ2-3|-
TGTGCCAGCAGCTTAGGGCGGGGTTATGGAGATACGCAGTATTTT
CASSLGRGYGDTQYF
>TRBV7-2|-|TRBJ1-1|-
TGTGCCAGCAGCCCACAGAGGCGGTCTGAAGCTTTCTTT
CASSPQRRSEAFF
>TRBV23-1|-|TRBJ2-2|-
TGCGCCCCTGCCGGATGGACGGAAAACACCGGGGAGCTGTTTTTT
CAPAGWTENTGELFF
>TRBV19|-|TRBJ1-3|-
TGTGCCAGTAGTAGGCGGGGTGAACGTCCCTCTGGAAACACCATATATTTT
CASSRRGERPSGNTIYF
>TRBV7-7|-|TRBJ2-7|TRBD1
TGTGCCAGCAGCTTGGACAGGGGGCGCGAGCAGTACTTC
CASSLDRGREQYF
>TRBV28|few|TRBJ2-7|TRBD1
TGTGCCAGCACGCCGGGACAGTCCTACGAGCAGTACTTC
CASTPGQSYEQYF
>TRBV7-9|many|TRBJ2-1|-
TGTGCCAGCAGCCTTACTATGAATGAGCAGTTCTTC
CASSLTMNEQFF
>TRBV5-5|many|TRBJ1-2|-
TGTGCCAGCAGCTTGCTCCAGGGCTATGGCTACACCTTC
CASSLLQGYGYTF
>TRBV7-9|few|TRBJ1-3|-
TGTGCCAGCAGCGCAGTTGGCTCCTCTGGAAACACCATATATTTT
CASSAVGSSGNTIYF
>TRBV12-3/TRBV12-4|many|TRBJ1-5|TRBD1
TGTGCCAGCAGTTCGGACAGGTTAAGCAATCAGCCCCAGCATTTT
CASSSDRLSNQPQHF
>TRBV20-1|many|TRBJ2-7|TRBD1
TGCAGTGCTAGAGATGCACGACAGGGTTTCTACGAGCAGTACTTC
CSARDARQGFYEQYF
>TRBV12-5|few|TRBJ2-7|-
TGTGCTAGTGGTTTGGTTCGGGGCGCTCTCCCTCTCGAGCAGTACTTC
CASGLVRGALPLEQYF
>TRBV20-1|few|TRBJ2-3|-
TGCAGTGCGGAAGACAGAATTACGCAGTATTTT
CSAEDRITQYF
>TRBV29-1|many|TRBJ2-3|TRBD2
TGCAGCGTTGAAGAATGGACGGGGGGGAGCACAGATACGCAGTATTTT
CSVEEWTGGSTDTQYF
>TRBV10-2|many|TRBJ1-1|-
TGCGCCAGCAGCCCCCAATCTGGATACGCTGAAGCTTTCTTT
CASSPQSGYAEAFF
>TRBV7-2|many|TRBJ2-4|TRBD2
TGTGCCAGCAGCAATCCTAGCGGGGGTGTGCTGCTAAACATTCAGTACTTC
CASSNPSGGVLLNIQYF
>TRBV2|-|TRBJ1-5|-
TGTGCCAGCAGTGAAGAAAGGGGAAATCAGCCCCAGCATTTT
CASSEERGNQPQHF
>TRBV6-5|many|TRBJ1-5|-
TGTGCCAGCAGTTACGCCGGGGATAGCAATCAGCCCCAGCATTTT
CASSYAGDSNQPQHF
>TRBV5-1|many|TRBJ2-2|-
TGCGCCAGCAGCTCGGTTGAACTATACAGGGTCGGATCGGGCGGGCTGTTTTTT
CASSSVELYRVGSGGLFF
>TRBV5-1|few|TRBJ2-1|-
TGCGCCAGCAGCCTCGTAGAATTCACCAATGAGCAGTTCTTC
CASSLVEFTNEQFF
>TRBV4-2|many|TRBJ2-3|TRBD2
TGTGCCAGCAGCCAAGACGGGGGGGGCTCAGATACGCAGTATTTT
CASSQDGGGSDTQYF
>TRBV7-2|many|TRBJ2-1|TRBD2
TGTGCCAGCAGCTTGCTAGCGGGGGGTGCCTACAATGAGCAGTTCTTC
CASSLLAGGAYNEQFF
>TRBV12-3/TRBV12-4|many|TRBJ2-3|TRBD2
TGTGCCAGCAGTTTTGTAGCGGGGGGAACAGATACGCAGTATTTT
CASSFVAGGTDTQYF
>TRBV9|few|TRBJ1-2|-
TGTGCCAGCAGCGTAGATAGTAACTATGGCTACACCTTC
CASSVDSNYGYTF
>TRBV27|-|TRBJ2-7|-
TGTGCCAGCAGTTCTTCCGAACGCTCCTACGAGCAGTACTTC
CASSSSERSYEQYF
>TRBV4-3|few|TRBJ1-4|-
TGCGCCAGCAGCCAAGCCATCCGAGGCGCAACTAATGAAAAACTGTTTTTT
CASSQAIRGATNEKLFF
>TRBV10-3|many|TRBJ2-1|-
TGTGCCATCAGTGAGGATACTAAGCGGACCAATGAGCAGTTCTTC
CAISEDTKRTNEQFF
>TRBV28|many|TRBJ1-1|TRBD1
TGTGCCAGCACGAACCAGGCCAGGGGGCACACTGAAGCTTTCTTT
CASTNQARGHTEAFF
>TRBV6-5|-|TRBJ1-5|TRBD1
TGTGCCAGCAGTCGAGGGACAGCCTCGGAGCCCCAGCATTTT
CASSRGTASEPQHF
>TRBV12-3/TRBV12-4|many|TRBJ1-5|TRBD1
TGTGCCAGCAGCTACAGGGGGCGGTCTCAGCCCCAGCATTTT
CASSYRGRSQPQHF
>TRBV7-9|many|TRBJ1-4|-
TGTGCCAGCAGCTTAGGGGCTACCGTCCTAAATGAAAAACTGTTTTTT
CASSLGATVLNEKLFF
>TRBV6-1|few|TRBJ2-2|-
TGTGCCAGCAGGCGGGACGAAGACACCGGGGAGCTGTTTTTT
CASRRDEDTGELFF
>TRBV5-1|many|TRBJ2-5|-
TGCGCCAGCACCTGGGGACCGACCGGCCAAGAGACCCAGTACTTC
CASTWGPTGQETQYF
>TRBV7-2|many|TRBJ2-7|TRBD1
TGTGCCAGCAGCCCTCAGACAGGGACCTACGAGCAGTACTTC
CASSPQTGTYEQYF
>TRBV20-1|many|TRBJ2-1|-
TGCAGTGCGCCAGACCAGCGGTATGAGCAGTTCTTC
CSAPDQRYEQFF
>TRBV20-1|many|TRBJ2-3|TRBD2
TGCAGTGCGACGGGGGAGGGAGGCACAGATACGCAGTATTTT
CSATGEGGTDTQYF
>TRBV6-2/TRBV6-3|medium-sized|TRBJ1-1|-
TGTGCCAGCAGTTACAAAGGGTCAGACACTGAAGCTTTCTTT
CASSYKGSDTEAFF
>TRBV29-1|many|TRBJ2-5|TRBD1
TGCAGCGCCCGGGACAGGGAAGAGACCCAGTACTTC
CSARDREETQYF
>TRBV2|many|TRBJ2-7|-
TGTGCCAGCAGCCGGGACACGGCCTACGAGCAGTACTTC
CASSRDTAYEQYF
>TRBV5-1|many|TRBJ2-3|-
TGCGCCAGCAGCTTGATCTCGGCGAGTGATACGCAGTATTTT
CASSLISASDTQYF